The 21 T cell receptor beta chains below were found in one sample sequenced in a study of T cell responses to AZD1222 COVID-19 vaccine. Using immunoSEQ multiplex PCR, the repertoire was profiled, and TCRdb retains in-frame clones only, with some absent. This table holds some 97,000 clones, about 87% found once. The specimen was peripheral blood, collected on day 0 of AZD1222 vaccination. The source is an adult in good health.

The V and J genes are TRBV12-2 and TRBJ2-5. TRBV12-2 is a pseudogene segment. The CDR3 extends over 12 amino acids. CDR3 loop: CASRLALWDQYF. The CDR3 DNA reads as TGTGCAAGTCGCTTAGCTCTGTGGGACCAGTACTTC.

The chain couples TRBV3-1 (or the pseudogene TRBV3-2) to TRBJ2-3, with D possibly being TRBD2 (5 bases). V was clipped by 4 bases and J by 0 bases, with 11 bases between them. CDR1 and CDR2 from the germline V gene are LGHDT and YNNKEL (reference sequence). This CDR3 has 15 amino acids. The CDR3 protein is CASSLPSGSTDTQYF. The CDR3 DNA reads TGTGCCAGCAGCCTCCCAAGCGGTAGCACAGATACGCAGTATTTT.

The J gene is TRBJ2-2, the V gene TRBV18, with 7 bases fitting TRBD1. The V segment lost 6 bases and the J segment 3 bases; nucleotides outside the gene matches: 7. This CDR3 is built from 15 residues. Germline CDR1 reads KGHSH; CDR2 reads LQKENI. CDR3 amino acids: CASSPDRVHTGELFF. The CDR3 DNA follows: TGTGCCAGCTCCCCAGACAGGGTTCACACCGGGGAGCTGTTTTTT.

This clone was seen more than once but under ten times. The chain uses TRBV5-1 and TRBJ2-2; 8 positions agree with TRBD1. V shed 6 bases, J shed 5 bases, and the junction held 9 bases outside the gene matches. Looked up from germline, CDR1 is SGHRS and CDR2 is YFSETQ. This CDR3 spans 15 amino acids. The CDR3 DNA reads TGCGCCAGCACTCAGACAGGGGTATGGACCGGGGAGCTGTTTTTT. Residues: CASTQTGVWTGELFF.

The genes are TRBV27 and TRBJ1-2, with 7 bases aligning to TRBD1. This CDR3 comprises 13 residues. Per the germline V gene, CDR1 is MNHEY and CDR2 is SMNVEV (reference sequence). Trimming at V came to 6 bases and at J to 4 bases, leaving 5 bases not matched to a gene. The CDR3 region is CASRKGQSYGYTF. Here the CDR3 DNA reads TGTGCCAGCAGAAAGGGACAGTCCTATGGCTACACCTTC.

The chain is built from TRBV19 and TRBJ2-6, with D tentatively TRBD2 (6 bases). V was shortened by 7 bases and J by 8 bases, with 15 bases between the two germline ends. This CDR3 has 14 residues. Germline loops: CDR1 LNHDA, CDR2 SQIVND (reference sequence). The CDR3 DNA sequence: TGTGCCAGTACTTATTTAGGAGGGCCCAACGTCCTGACTTTC. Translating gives CASTYLGGPNVLTF.

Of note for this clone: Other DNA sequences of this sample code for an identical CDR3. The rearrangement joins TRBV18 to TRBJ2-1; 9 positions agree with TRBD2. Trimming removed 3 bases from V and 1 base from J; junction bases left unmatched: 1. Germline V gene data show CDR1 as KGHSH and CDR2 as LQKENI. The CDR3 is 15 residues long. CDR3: CASSPTSGSYNEQFF. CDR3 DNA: TGTGCCAGCTCACCTACTAGCGGGTCCTACAATGAGCAGTTCTTC.

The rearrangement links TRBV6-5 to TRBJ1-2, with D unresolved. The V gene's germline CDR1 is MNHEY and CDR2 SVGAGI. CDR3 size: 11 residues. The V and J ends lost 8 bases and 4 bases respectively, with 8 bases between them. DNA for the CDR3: TGTGCCAGCGGCGCGGGCTATGGCTACACCTTC. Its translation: CASGAGYGYTF.

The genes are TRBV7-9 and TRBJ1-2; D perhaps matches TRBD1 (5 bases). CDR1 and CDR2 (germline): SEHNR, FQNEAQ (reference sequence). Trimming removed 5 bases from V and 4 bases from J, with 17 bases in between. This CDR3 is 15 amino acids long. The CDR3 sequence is CASSLAGGSSYGYTF. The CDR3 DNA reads TGTGCCAGCAGCCTCGCGGGGGGGAGTAGCTATGGCTACACCTTC.

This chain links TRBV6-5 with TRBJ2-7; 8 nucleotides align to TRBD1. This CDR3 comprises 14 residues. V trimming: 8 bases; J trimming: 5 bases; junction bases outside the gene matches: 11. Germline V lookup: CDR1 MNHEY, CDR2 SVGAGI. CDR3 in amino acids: CASVKQGALNEQYF. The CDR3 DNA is TGTGCCAGCGTTAAGCAGGGGGCTCTGAACGAGCAGTACTTC.

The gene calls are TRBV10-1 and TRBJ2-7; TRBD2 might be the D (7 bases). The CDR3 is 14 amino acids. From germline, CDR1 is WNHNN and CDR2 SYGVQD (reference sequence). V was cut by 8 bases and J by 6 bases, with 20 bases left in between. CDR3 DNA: TGCGCCAGCCCCCATCCAAAGGGGGGGGGCGAGCAGTACTTC. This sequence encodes CASPHPKGGGEQYF.

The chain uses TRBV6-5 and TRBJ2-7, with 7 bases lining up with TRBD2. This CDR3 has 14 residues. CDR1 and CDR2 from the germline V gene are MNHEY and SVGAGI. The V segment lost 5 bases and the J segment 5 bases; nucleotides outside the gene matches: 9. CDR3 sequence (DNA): TGTGCCAGCAGTCCGACGGGGGGAGTGGACGAGCAGTACTTC. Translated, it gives CASSPTGGVDEQYF.

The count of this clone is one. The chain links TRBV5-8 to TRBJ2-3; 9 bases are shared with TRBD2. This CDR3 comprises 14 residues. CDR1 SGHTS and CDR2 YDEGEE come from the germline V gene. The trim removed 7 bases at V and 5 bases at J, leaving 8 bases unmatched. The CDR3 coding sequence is TGTGCCAGCGGGCTAGCGGGACGGGAAGATACGCAGTATTTT. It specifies CASGLAGREDTQYF.

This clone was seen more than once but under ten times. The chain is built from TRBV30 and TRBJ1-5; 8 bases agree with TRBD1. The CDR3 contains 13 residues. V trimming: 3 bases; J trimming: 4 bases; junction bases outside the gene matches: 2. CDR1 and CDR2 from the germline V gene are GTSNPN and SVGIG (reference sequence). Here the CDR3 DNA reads TGTGCCTGGAGCCGACAGGGGAATCAGCCCCAGCATTTT. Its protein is CAWSRQGNQPQHF.

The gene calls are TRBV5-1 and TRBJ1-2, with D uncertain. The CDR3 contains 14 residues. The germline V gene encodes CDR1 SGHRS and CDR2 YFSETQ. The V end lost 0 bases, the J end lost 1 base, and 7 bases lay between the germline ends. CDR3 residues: CASSLGVDNYGYTF. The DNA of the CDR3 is TGCGCCAGCAGCTTGGGAGTGGATAACTATGGCTACACCTTC. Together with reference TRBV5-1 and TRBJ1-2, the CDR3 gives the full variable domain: KAGVTQTPRYLIKTRGQQVTLSCSPISGHRSVSWYQQTPGQGLQFLFEYFSETQRNKGNFPGRFSGRQFSNSRSEMNVSTLELGDSALYLCASSLGVDNYGYTFGSGTRLTVV.

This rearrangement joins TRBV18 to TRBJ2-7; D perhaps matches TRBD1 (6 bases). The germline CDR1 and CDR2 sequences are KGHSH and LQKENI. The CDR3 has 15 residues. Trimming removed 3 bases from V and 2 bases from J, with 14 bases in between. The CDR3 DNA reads TGTGCCAGCTCACCCCAGGGGAATGCCCCCTACGAGCAGTACTTC. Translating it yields CASSPQGNAPYEQYF.

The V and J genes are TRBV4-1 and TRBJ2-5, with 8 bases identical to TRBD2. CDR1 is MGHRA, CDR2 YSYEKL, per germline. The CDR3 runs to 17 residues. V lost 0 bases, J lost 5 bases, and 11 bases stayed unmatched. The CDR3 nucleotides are TGCGCCAGCAGCCAAGATTCTGGGCGGGAGGCCGGGGAGACCCAGTACTTC. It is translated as CASSQDSGREAGETQYF.

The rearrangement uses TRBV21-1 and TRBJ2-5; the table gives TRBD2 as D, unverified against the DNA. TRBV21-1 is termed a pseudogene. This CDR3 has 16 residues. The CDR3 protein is CASGTLAADLQETQYF. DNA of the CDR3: TGTGCCAGCGGGACCCTAGCGGCCGATCTCCAAGAGACCCAGTACTTC.

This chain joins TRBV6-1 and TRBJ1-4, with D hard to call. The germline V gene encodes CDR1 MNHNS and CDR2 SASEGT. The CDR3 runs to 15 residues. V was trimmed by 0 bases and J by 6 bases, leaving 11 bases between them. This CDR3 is CASSEAWQRYEKLFF. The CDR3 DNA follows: TGTGCCAGCAGTGAAGCTTGGCAGAGATATGAAAAACTGTTTTTT.

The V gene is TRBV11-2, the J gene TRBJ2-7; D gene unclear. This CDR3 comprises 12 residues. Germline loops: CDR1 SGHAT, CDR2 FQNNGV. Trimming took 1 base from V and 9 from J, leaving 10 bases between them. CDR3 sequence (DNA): TGTGCCAGCAGCTTAGGCCCCATAGGGCAGTACTTC. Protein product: CASSLGPIGQYF.

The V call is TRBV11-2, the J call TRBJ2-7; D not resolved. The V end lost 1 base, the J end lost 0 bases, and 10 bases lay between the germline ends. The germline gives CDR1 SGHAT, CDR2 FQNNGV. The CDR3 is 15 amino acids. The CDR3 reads CASSLAGPSSYEQYF. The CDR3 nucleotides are TGTGCCAGCAGCTTAGCCGGGCCCAGCTCCTACGAGCAGTACTTC.